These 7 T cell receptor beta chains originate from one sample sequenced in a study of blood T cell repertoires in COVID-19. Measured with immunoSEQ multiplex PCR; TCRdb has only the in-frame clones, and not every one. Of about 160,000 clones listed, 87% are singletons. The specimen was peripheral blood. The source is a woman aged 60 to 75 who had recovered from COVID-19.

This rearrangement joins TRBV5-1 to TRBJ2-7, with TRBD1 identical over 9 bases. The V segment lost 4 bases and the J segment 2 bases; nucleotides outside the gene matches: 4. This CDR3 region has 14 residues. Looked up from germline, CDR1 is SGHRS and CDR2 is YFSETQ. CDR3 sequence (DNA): TGCGCCAGCAGCCCGGGACAGGGCCCCTACGAGCAGTACTTC. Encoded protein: CASSPGQGPYEQYF.

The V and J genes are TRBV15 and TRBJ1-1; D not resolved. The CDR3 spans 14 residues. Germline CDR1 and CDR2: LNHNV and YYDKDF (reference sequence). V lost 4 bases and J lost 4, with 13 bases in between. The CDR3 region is CATSTEPRGTEAFF. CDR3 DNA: TGTGCCACCAGCACGGAACCCCGGGGCACTGAAGCTTTCTTT.

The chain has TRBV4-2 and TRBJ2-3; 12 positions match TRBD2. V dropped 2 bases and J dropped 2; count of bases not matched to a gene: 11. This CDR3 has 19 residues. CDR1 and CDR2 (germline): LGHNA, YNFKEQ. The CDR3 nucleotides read TGTGCCAGCAGCCAACGAACTAGCGGGGGGAGTACCCTCACAGATACGCAGTATTTT. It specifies CASSQRTSGGSTLTDTQYF.

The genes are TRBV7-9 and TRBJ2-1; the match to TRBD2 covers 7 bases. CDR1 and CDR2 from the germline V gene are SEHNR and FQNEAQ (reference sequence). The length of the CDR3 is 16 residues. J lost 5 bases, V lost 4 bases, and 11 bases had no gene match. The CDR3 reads CASSSQTGGSDNEQFF. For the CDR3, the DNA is TGTGCCAGCAGCTCACAGACGGGGGGTTCGGACAATGAGCAGTTCTTC.

CDR3 nucleotides: TGTGCCAGCAGTCCCGGCGGGGACCACTACGAGCAGTACTTC. Its translation is CASSPGGDHYEQYF. The chain uses TRBV28 and TRBJ2-7; D might be TRBD2 (6 bases). This CDR3 is 14 amino acids long. Germline CDR1 MDHEN, CDR2 SYDVKM. V lost 5 bases to trimming and J lost 3 bases, with 14 bases between them.

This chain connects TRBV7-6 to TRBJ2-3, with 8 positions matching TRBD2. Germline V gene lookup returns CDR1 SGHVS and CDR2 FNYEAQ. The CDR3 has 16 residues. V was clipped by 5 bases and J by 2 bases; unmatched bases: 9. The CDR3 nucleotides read TGTGCCAGCAGCAAAACCGGGACTAGTTACACAGATACGCAGTATTTT. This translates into CASSKTGTSYTDTQYF. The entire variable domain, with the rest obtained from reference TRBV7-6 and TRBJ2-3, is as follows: GAGVSQSPRYKVTKRGQDVALRCDPISGHVSLYWYRQALGQGPEFLTYFNYEAQQDKSGLPNDRFSAERPEGSISTLTIQRTEQRDSAMYRCASSKTGTSYTDTQYFGPGTRLTVL.

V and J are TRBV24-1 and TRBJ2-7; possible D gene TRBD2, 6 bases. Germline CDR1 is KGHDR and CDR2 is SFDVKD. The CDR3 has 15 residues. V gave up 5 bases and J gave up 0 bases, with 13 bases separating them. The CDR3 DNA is TGTGCCACCAGTGGCCTGGAGGGGAGCTCCTACGAGCAGTACTTC. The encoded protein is CATSGLEGSSYEQYF.